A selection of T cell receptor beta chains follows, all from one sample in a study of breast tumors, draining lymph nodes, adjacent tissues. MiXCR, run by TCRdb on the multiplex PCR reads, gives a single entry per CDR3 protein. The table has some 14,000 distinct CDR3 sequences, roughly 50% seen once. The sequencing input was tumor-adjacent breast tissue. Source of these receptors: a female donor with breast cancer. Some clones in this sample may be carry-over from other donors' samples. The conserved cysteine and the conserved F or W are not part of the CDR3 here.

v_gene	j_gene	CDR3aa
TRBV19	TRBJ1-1	ASSLGTGRGRGTEAS
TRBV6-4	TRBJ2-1	ASSPGTGGRGEQF
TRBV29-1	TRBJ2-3	SVEDLGRRSTDTQY
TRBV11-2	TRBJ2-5	ASSARRGLAGREETQY
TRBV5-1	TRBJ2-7	ASSPGDEQY
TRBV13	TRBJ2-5	ASSPTGGGQGTQY
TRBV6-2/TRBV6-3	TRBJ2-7	ASSYGLAGGPYEQY
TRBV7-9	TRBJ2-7	ASSAEEVRYYEQY
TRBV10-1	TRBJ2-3	ASSESGSPSTDTQY
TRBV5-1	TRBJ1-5	ASSNSVDQPQH
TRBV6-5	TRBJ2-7	ASSHLASGTYEQY
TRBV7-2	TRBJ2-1	ASSLVGQGANEQF
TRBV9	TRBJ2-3	ASSVSAGEGDTQY
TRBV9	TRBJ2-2	ASSSRAGYTGELF
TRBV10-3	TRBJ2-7	AISESAAYEQY
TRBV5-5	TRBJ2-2	ASSGGTDNTGELF
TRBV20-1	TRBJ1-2	SAKFGVAYGYT
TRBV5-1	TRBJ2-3	ASSQSGDIQDTQY
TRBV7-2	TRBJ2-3	ASSLAFGGARGTPY
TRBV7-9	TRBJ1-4	ASSLARTGFEKLF
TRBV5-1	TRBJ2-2	ASSLGLAGGQNTGELS
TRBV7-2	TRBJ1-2	ASSLVSQNYGYT
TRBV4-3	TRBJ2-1	ASSLTGYTYNEQF
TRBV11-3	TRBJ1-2	ASSLGGYGYT
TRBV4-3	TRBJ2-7	ASSQLQGTAYEQY
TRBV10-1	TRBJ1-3	ATSIGNTIY
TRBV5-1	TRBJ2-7	ASSGGTSNEQY